Listed here is a single TCR beta chain. This clonotype appeared a few times. It lacks a known antigen. Base qualities are not at hand, and no much larger clone is one base apart. These data originate in a study of T cells in Graves' hyperthyroidism and ophthalmopathy (dated 2019 in TCRdb). As for the study more broadly: Peripheral blood samples were taken at the time of initial diagnosis, prior to any treatment. To identify distinguishing TCR V-J signatures, a discovery cohort of 100 patients was used, comprising under 45 with Graves' ophthalmopathy and 57 with stable Graves' hyperthyroidism. An independent validation cohort of about 19 hyperthyroidism patients and 17 patients who later progressed to ophthalmopathy tested prospective prediction of ophthalmopathy. The approximately 100 discovery patients were divided at random into training and test sets in a 7:3 ratio. In addition, the study compared T-cell repertoires in thyroid tissue and in blood from six Graves' hyperthyroidism patients. Following sampling, methimazole starting at 30 mg daily was given to hyperthyroidism patients, and high-dose intravenous methylprednisolone was given to ophthalmopathy patients. TCR Vbeta CDR3 sequencing of 140 or so peripheral blood samples (roughly 41 ophthalmopathy, some 75 hyperthyroidism and 17 progressor patients) is reported in the paper. Results the study describes overall, beyond this receptor: During validation, the model predicted progression to ophthalmopathy a median of around six months ahead of onset, with around 71% sensitivity and almost 75% specificity. A model built on a 13 V-J signature distinguished ophthalmopathy from stable hyperthyroidism, reaching 85% to 90% sensitivity and around 82% specificity in cross-validation and 80%/75% in testing. Most expanded thyroid clonotypes (frequency above 0.001) were also detected in blood, suggesting blood repertoires may reflect thyroid immune responses. No statistical method was used to set the sample size in advance, and investigators knew the group allocation.

V was cut back by 4 bases and J by 5 bases, leaving a gap of 4 bases between them. The germline V gene encodes CDR1 MNHNS and CDR2 SASEGT. The CDR3 spans 11 residues, from the cysteine through the phenylalanine. Of all the DNA, just the CDR3 is kept, 33 bases in frame from base 1. The TCR beta CDR3 regions were amplified from RNA transcripts. A first-round RT-PCR of the TCR CDR3 used the HTBI primer set with the Qiagen OneStep RT-PCR kit. The libraries were constructed in a second round of multiplex PCR and then size-selected and purified. The libraries were sequenced on an Illumina HiSeq2000 using paired-end 100 bp reads. Under the source paper's analysis protocol: Raw data were processed with SOAPnuke, discarding reads with adapters, uncalled bases, mean Phred below 15, or no exact constant-primer or identifier match. COPE v1.2.5 was used to merge high-quality paired reads, and clonotypes were defined as unique nucleotide sequences. MiTCR v1.1 was used to align clonotypes to the IMGT TRBV, TRBD and TRBJ reference segments. The analysis was restricted to V-J combinations with a frequency above 0.0001, which together covered 99.2% of the repertoires. A TCS score was defined as the ratio between F50 (clonal expansion) and ExV (chaos), using BLOSUM62-based TCRdist between CDR3 peptides within each V-J. Welch's t-statistics and random forest reduced 514 V-J features to under 15, which were used in a naive Bayes classifier (R e1071). TCRdb reprocessing: public reads trimmed at Q25 with fastp, clones called with MiXCR, in-frame beta chains kept. Every entry covers one CDR3 protein and lists the most common genes and DNA from its rows. TCRdb, not the original authors, processed these V and J calls. The sample table contains 350,000 to 400,000 distinct CDR3 sequences; only one count was recorded for approximately 17% of them. The ten largest clones capture around two fifths of the sample.

Ophthalmopathy patients had moderately to severely active disease, Clinical Activity Score of at least 3, NOSPECS grade of at least 4, and duration under 3 months. The study excluded patients with uncontrolled infections, other autoimmune diseases, pregnancy or lactation. Diagnoses were based on clinical symptoms, serum thyroxine and TRAb, thyroid ultrasound and orbital computed tomography. PBMCs were isolated from 10 ml of fresh peripheral blood by Ficoll-Paque density gradient centrifugation. Total RNA was extracted using Trizol reagent, and RNA quality was assessed on an Agilent 2100 Bioanalyzer.

This sequence was found in a man between 18 and 35 years old with Graves' ophthalmopathy. Recombination connected TRBV6-1 to TRBJ2-3, with no confident D gene call. Sequencing was performed on blood. Read as DNA, the sequence is TGTGCCAGCAGTGCTAAAGATACGCAGTATTTT. This yields the protein CASSAKDTQYF.